Following are 13 T cell receptor beta chains from one sample sequenced in a study of cytomegalovirus exposure and HLA in healthy donors. This PCR relied on a set of 60 Vbeta primers and 13 Jbeta primers. Produced via immunoSEQ multiplex PCR; TCRdb's table is partial and in-frame only. The sample includes under 150,000 clones, 70% to 80% of them seen just once. Sequenced material: PBMCs. These receptors originate from a man aged 30 to 39 in good health and CMV-seropositive.

The V call is TRBV2, the J call TRBJ2-5; 11 bases are a match to TRBD2. The CDR3 runs to 15 residues. The V gene end was trimmed by 4 bases and the J gene end by 2 bases; junction bases not matched to a gene: 3. Germline values: CDR1 SNHLY, CDR2 FYNNEI. The CDR3 spells CASSAASGGQETQYF. CDR3 sequence (DNA): TGTGCCAGCAGTGCGGCTAGCGGGGGGCAAGAGACCCAGTACTTC.

The V call is TRBV11-2, the J call TRBJ2-5, with TRBD2 matching over 8 bases. The V segment lost 3 bases and the J segment 2 bases; nucleotides outside the gene matches: 5. Germline CDR1 reads SGHAT; CDR2 reads FQNNGV. This CDR3 region has 15 residues. CDR3 nucleotides: TGTGCCAGCAGCTTGCGAGCGGGGGTACAAGAGACCCAGTACTTC. Protein: CASSLRAGVQETQYF.

The V gene is TRBV28, the J gene TRBJ2-7; 11 bases match TRBD1. In germline, CDR1 is MDHEN, CDR2 SYDVKM. J lost 6 bases, V lost 5 bases, and 9 bases had no gene match. The length of the CDR3 is 15 residues. The CDR3 nucleotides are TGTGCCAGCAGTCACGGGACAGGGGGGTCGGGCGAGCAGTACTTC. This encodes CASSHGTGGSGEQYF.

This chain uses TRBV4-3 with TRBJ2-7, with a possible D match to TRBD1 (6 bases). The CDR3 runs 12 residues. Trimming shortened V by 1 base and J by 6 bases, and 7 bases separated the two germline ends. Per the germline V gene, CDR1 is LGHNA and CDR2 is YSLEER. The CDR3 DNA follows: TGCGCCAGCAGCCAAGGACAGGCCGAGCAGTACTTC. Its translation: CASSQGQAEQYF.

The chain recombines TRBV6-5 with TRBJ2-7, with 7 bases aligning to TRBD1. The V and J ends lost 5 bases and 6 bases, in that order; junction bases with no gene match: 1. The CDR3 is 11 residues long. Germline values: CDR1 MNHEY, CDR2 SVGAGI. The DNA of the CDR3 is TGTGCCAGCAGTCGACAGGGCGAGCAGTACTTC. Protein sequence: CASSRQGEQYF.

This chain uses TRBV5-5 with TRBJ1-1; 12 bases are shared with TRBD1. Germline V gene data show CDR1 as SGHKS and CDR2 as YYEKEE (reference sequence). This CDR3 has 14 residues. Germline trimming cut 7 bases from V and 2 bases from J; bases unmatched to any gene: 3. CDR3 in DNA: TGTGCCAGCCGGGACAGGGGGCTTAACACTGAAGCTTTCTTT. Translating it yields CASRDRGLNTEAFF.

The V gene is TRBV7-9, the J gene TRBJ2-1; 12 nucleotides align to TRBD2. This CDR3 contains 14 residues. V shed 5 bases, J shed 10 bases, and the junction held 6 bases outside the gene matches. The germline V gene has CDR1 SEHNR and CDR2 FQNEAQ (reference sequence). CDR3 in DNA: TGTGCCAGCAGCCGTCCTCTAGCGGGGGGGGAGCAGTTCTTC. Translation gives CASSRPLAGGEQFF. Full variable domain (rest looked up from reference TRBV7-9 and TRBJ2-1): DTGVSQNPRHKITKRGQNVTFRCDPISEHNRLYWYRQTLGQGPEFLTYFQNEAQLEKSRLLSDRFSAERPKGSFSTLEIQRTEQGDSAMYLCASSRPLAGGEQFFGPGTRLTVL.

This sequence joins TRBV29-1 and TRBJ1-4; D call uncertain. The CDR3 loop spans 14 amino acids. CDR1 is SQVTM, CDR2 ANQGSEA, per germline. V gave up 4 bases and J gave up 4 bases, with 13 bases separating them. In nucleotides, the CDR3 is TGCAGCGTTGGCCCCTCGGGTTTTAATGAAAAACTGTTTTTT. Its translation is CSVGPSGFNEKLFF.

This chain connects TRBV10-2 to TRBJ1-4; 7 bases match TRBD1. The CDR3 extends over 14 amino acids. Germline values: CDR1 WSHSY, CDR2 SAAADI. V lost 4 bases, J lost 3 bases, and 2 bases stayed unmatched. For the CDR3, the DNA is TGCGCCAGCAGTGGCGGGACAGCTAATGAAAAACTGTTTTTT. Amino acid sequence: CASSGGTANEKLFF.

Worth noting for this clone: One end of the junction fails to match germline, which may point to a read error. This chain connects TRBV19 to TRBJ2-4; 8 nucleotides agree with TRBD1. Per germline, CDR1 LNHDA and CDR2 SQIVND (reference sequence). This CDR3 contains 15 residues. CDR3 nucleotide sequence: TGTGCCAGTAGTATAGTAGGGACAGGCAAGAACAGTCAGTACTTC. Its protein is CASSIVGTGKNSQYF.

The genes are TRBV28 and TRBJ1-1; 7 bases line up with TRBD1. V shed 5 bases and J 3 bases; nucleotides not matched to a gene: 18. There are 18 residues in the CDR3. Per the germline V gene, CDR1 is MDHEN and CDR2 is SYDVKM. This CDR3 reads CASSILEQGLVPDTEAFF. The CDR3, as DNA: TGTGCCAGCAGTATACTAGAACAGGGGCTGGTTCCGGACACTGAAGCTTTCTTT. Combining the CDR3 with reference TRBV28 and TRBJ1-1 gives the whole variable domain DVKVTQSSRYLVKRTGEKVFLECVQDMDHENMFWYRQDPGLGLRLIYFSYDVKMKEKGDIPEGYSVSREKKERFSLILESASTNQTSMYLCASSILEQGLVPDTEAFFGQGTRLTVV.

This clone is a singleton in its sample. The chain recombines TRBV7-2 with TRBJ2-2; D is uncertain. This CDR3 region has 15 residues. The germline V gene has CDR1 SGHTA and CDR2 FQGNSA. V lost 3 bases and J 5 bases, leaving 13 bases between the germline ends. CDR3 bases: TGTGCCAGCAGCTTCAGACGGATCGGGACCGGGGAGCTGTTTTTT. This sequence encodes CASSFRRIGTGELFF.

The chain carries TRBV5-1 and TRBJ2-7; TRBD1 agrees at 11 bases. This CDR3 is built from 14 residues. CDR1 and CDR2 (germline): SGHRS, YFSETQ. The V segment lost 4 bases and the J segment 2 bases; nucleotides outside the gene matches: 2. The CDR3 DNA follows: TGCGCCAGCAGCGGGACAGGGGGTACCTACGAGCAGTACTTC. Amino acid sequence: CASSGTGGTYEQYF.